A selection of T cell receptor beta chains follows, all from one sample in a study of blood T cell repertoires in COVID-19. Assay: immunoSEQ multiplex PCR; the TCRdb copy retains only in-frame clones and omits some. Of under 95,000 clones listed, about 80% are singletons. Sequencing used peripheral blood. The receptors come from a man in his sixties with active or convalescent COVID-19. CDR3s include the opening cysteine and the closing phenylalanine or tryptophan. D genes are given only for firm matches. Clone size is shown for a subset of rows, as once, few, many or a class of expanded clone.

TRBJ1-2	NA	NA	TRBV5-1	TGCGCCAGCAGCTTCGACAGTCCTTCTAACTATGGCTACACCTTC	CASSFDSPSNYGYTF
TRBJ2-7	NA	TRBD1	TRBV19	TGTGCCAGTAGTATTACAGGGGTAACCTACGAGCAGTACTTC	CASSITGVTYEQYF
TRBJ2-7	few	TRBD1	TRBV9	TGTGCCAGCAGCGTACAGGGACAGGCCTACGAGCAGTACTTC	CASSVQGQAYEQYF
TRBJ2-1	NA	TRBD1	TRBV18	TGTGCCAGCTCACCACCCGGGACAGGGGTCTACAATGAGCAGTTCTTC	CASSPPGTGVYNEQFF
TRBJ2-4	NA	TRBD2	TRBV4-1	TGCGCCAGCAGCCAAGAAGGGACTAGCGGAAACATTCAGTACTTC	CASSQEGTSGNIQYF
TRBJ1-6	few	NA	TRBV7-3	TGTGCCAGCAGCTTAAAAGGGGGGGCGGAGAGCTCCTATAATTCACCCCTCCACTTT	CASSLKGGAESSYNSPLHF
TRBJ1-5	NA	NA	TRBV5-5	TGTGCCAGCGCTCCCAATCCAACGGAGCCCCAGCATTTT	CASAPNPTEPQHF
TRBJ1-2	NA	TRBD1	TRBV10-3	TGTGCCATCAGATCTACAGGGGATGGCTATGGCTACACCTTC	CAIRSTGDGYGYTF
TRBJ1-2	once	NA	TRBV5-6	TGTGCCAGCAGCTTACAGGGAAACTATGGCTACACCTTC	CASSLQGNYGYTF
TRBJ1-1	once	NA	TRBV5-6	TGTGCCAGCAGCTTGTTCGGAGGGCTGAACACTGAAGCTTTCTTT	CASSLFGGLNTEAFF
TRBJ1-1	NA	NA	TRBV9	TGTGCCAGCAGCGTAGCGGGGGAGGACACTGAAGCTTTCTTT	CASSVAGEDTEAFF
TRBJ1-1	NA	NA	TRBV18	TGTGCCAGCTCACCCTCTAGGACTGTGAACACTGAAGCTTTCTTT	CASSPSRTVNTEAFF
TRBJ2-2	NA	NA	TRBV7-9	TGTGCCAGCAGCCCACAACAGGGTGGGGAGCTGTTTTTT	CASSPQQGGELFF
TRBJ2-6	NA	NA	TRBV4-1	TGCGCCAGCAGCCTCAATCAGGGTCCTGGGGCCAACGTCCTGACTTTC	CASSLNQGPGANVLTF